Following are 24 T cell receptor beta chains from one sample sequenced in a study of tumor-infiltrating lymphocytes in localized non-small cell lung cancer. Sequencing used immunoSEQ multiplex PCR; TCRdb keeps in-frame clones, though not all of them. The sample has 15,000 to 20,000 clones, around 72% seen once; the top ten hold 4.9%. Sequencing input: lung tumor tissue. The source of these receptors is a human donor with non-small cell lung cancer.

As DNA, the CDR3 is TGTGCCAGCTCCTCCCCCGGACACCCGAGCTCCTACGAGCAGTACTTC. This translates into CASSSPGHPSSYEQYF. This chain joins TRBV27 and TRBJ2-7; maybe TRBD1 (5 bases). V was shortened by 8 bases and J by 0 bases, with 20 bases between the two germline ends. Germline CDR1 and CDR2: MNHEY and SMNVEV (reference sequence). The CDR3 length is 16 residues.

The chain recombines TRBV7-2 with TRBJ2-7, with 9 bases that match TRBD2. After removal of 4 bases from V and 6 bases from J, the junction contained 7 bases not matched to a gene. CDR3 length: 14 amino acids. Germline V gene data show CDR1 as SGHTA and CDR2 as FQGNSA. The CDR3 protein is CASSWGAGGLEQYF. In nucleotides, the CDR3 is TGTGCCAGCAGCTGGGGTGCGGGGGGGCTCGAGCAGTACTTC.

The chain is built from TRBV7-8 and TRBJ1-1; D remains ambiguous. The CDR3 contains 13 residues. Per germline, CDR1 SGHVS and CDR2 FQNEAQ. V gave up 2 bases and J gave up 3 bases, with 7 bases separating them. In nucleotides, the CDR3 is TGTGCCAGCAGCTTAATCGGGGACACTGAAGCTTTCTTT. Protein sequence: CASSLIGDTEAFF. Looking up the rest from reference TRBV7-8 and TRBJ1-1 gives the full variable domain: GAGVSQSPRYKVAKRGQDVALRCDPISGHVSLFWYQQALGQGPEFLTYFQNEAQLDKSGLPSDRFFAERPEGSVSTLKIQRTQQEDSAVYLCASSLIGDTEAFFGQGTRLTVV.

This chain connects TRBV7-2 to TRBJ1-1, with D tentatively TRBD1 (6 bases). The germline V gene encodes CDR1 SGHTA and CDR2 FQGNSA. With 2 bases removed from V and 3 bases from J, the gap between germline ends came to 16 bases. The CDR3 is made up of 16 amino acids. CDR3 in DNA: TGTGCCAGCAGCTTAAATCTGTGGCAGGGGTACACTGAAGCTTTCTTT. It is translated as CASSLNLWQGYTEAFF.

The rearrangement uses TRBV7-9 and TRBJ2-7, with D unclear. This CDR3 is built from 15 residues. V lost 2 bases and J 5 bases, leaving 16 bases between the germline ends. Germline lookup yields CDR1 SEHNR and CDR2 FQNEAQ (reference sequence). CDR3 sequence: CASSLLNNGVHEQYF. Here the CDR3 DNA reads TGTGCCAGCAGCTTATTGAACAATGGGGTGCACGAGCAGTACTTC.

V is TRBV18 and J is TRBJ1-1; D ambiguous. Germline V gene data show CDR1 as KGHSH and CDR2 as LQKENI. Between the trimmed V and J ends, which lost 4 bases and 1 base, there was a span of 10 bases. There are 14 residues in the CDR3. The CDR3 DNA follows: TGTGCCAGCTCACAGACACCACCGAACACTGAAGCTTTCTTT. This sequence encodes CASSQTPPNTEAFF. Full variable domain (outside the CDR3, taken from reference TRBV18 and TRBJ1-1): NAGVMQNPRHLVRRRGQEARLRCSPMKGHSHVYWYRQLPEEGLKFMVYLQKENIIDESGMPKERFSAEFPKEGPSILRIQQVVRGDSAAYFCASSQTPPNTEAFFGQGTRLTVV.

CDR3 loop: CSVEDARAGAYGYTF. DNA of the CDR3: TGCAGCGTTGAAGACGCTAGGGCAGGAGCGTATGGCTACACCTTC. The chain combines TRBV29-1 with TRBJ1-2; no definite D call. Germline V gene sequence: CDR1 SQVTM, CDR2 ANQGSEA. Trimming pared 0 bases from V and 5 bases from J, leaving 16 bases between. The CDR3 runs to 15 residues.

This rearrangement joins TRBV19 to TRBJ2-3; 9 bases map to TRBD2. CDR3 size: 14 residues. The germline gives CDR1 LNHDA, CDR2 SQIVND (reference sequence). The V gene end was trimmed by 5 bases and the J gene end by 5 bases; junction bases not matched to a gene: 5. CDR3 coding DNA: TGTGCCAGTAGTCGCGGGGGGGCGATAGATACGCAGTATTTT. Protein product: CASSRGGAIDTQYF.

The chain combines TRBV5-4 with TRBJ2-2; D is ambiguous. The CDR3 spans 12 residues. The germline CDR1 and CDR2 sequences are SGHNT and YYREEE (reference sequence). V lost 3 bases, J lost 4 bases, and 4 bases lay in between. The CDR3 here is CASSSSTGELFF. The CDR3 coding sequence is TGTGCCAGCAGCTCCAGCACCGGGGAGCTGTTTTTT.

This clone appeared a few times. The V call is TRBV29-1, the J call TRBJ2-5, with 7 positions matching TRBD1. Germline CDR1 SQVTM, CDR2 ANQGSEA. Trimming at V came to 4 bases and at J to 0 bases, leaving 5 bases not matched to a gene. The CDR3 is made up of 14 amino acids. The CDR3 spells CSVGQGQDQETQYF. CDR3 DNA: TGCAGCGTTGGACAGGGTCAGGACCAAGAGACCCAGTACTTC.

This clone was counted a few times. This chain joins TRBV9 and TRBJ2-1; 10 bases map to TRBD2. The CDR3 extends over 16 amino acids. Looked up from germline, CDR1 is SGDLS and CDR2 is YYNGEE. With 0 bases clipped from V and 3 bases from J, the junction kept 3 bases outside the gene matches. The CDR3 loop reads CASSVVASGSYNEQFF. The DNA for the CDR3 is TGTGCCAGCAGCGTAGTGGCTAGCGGGAGCTACAATGAGCAGTTCTTC.

V usage is TRBV4-2 and J usage is TRBJ2-7; 11 positions match TRBD2. Trimming removed 2 bases from V and 3 bases from J; junction bases left unmatched: 12. The CDR3 loop spans 18 amino acids. Germline V CDR1 and CDR2: LGHNA, YNFKEQ. The CDR3 region is CASSQSTSGSQRVYEQYF. DNA for the CDR3: TGTGCCAGCAGCCAATCAACTAGCGGGAGCCAGCGTGTCTACGAGCAGTACTTC.

The chain links TRBV6-7 to TRBJ2-1; D is undetermined. TRBV6-7 is recorded as an ORF, its role being uncertain. V lost 0 bases, J lost 7 bases, and 13 bases lay in between. The CDR3 covers 15 residues. The CDR3 is CASSYSGQELNEQFF. CDR3 bases: TGTGCCAGCAGTTACTCGGGCCAGGAGCTTAATGAGCAGTTCTTC.

The CDR3 DNA follows: TGTGCCAGCAGTGACTCTAACAGCCAAGCCTACTATGGCTACACCTTC. Translation: CASSDSNSQAYYGYTF. This chain joins TRBV6-4 and TRBJ1-2, with D unresolved. The germline V gene encodes CDR1 MRHNA and CDR2 SNTAGT. The CDR3 contains 16 residues. The germline V and J ends were trimmed by 0 bases and 3 bases, with 14 bases remaining between them.

The genes are TRBV7-3 and TRBJ2-1; D not resolved. CDR3 size: 10 residues. Germline V CDR1 and CDR2: SGHTA, FQGTGA. Deletions cut 10 bases from V and 11 bases from J, with 12 bases between. CDR3 residues: CATFHPQQFF. CDR3 coding DNA: TGTGCCACCTTCCATCCGCAGCAGTTCTTC. The full variable domain, with the rest looked up from reference TRBV7-3 and TRBJ2-1, is GAGVSQTPSNKVTEKGKYVELRCDPISGHTALYWYRQSLGQGPEFLIYFQGTGAADDSGLPNDRFFAVRPEGSVSTLKIQRTERGDSAVYLCATFHPQQFFGPGTRLTVL.

The rearrangement links TRBV5-1 to TRBJ2-7, with 7 bases fitting TRBD2. V gave up 2 bases and J gave up 7 bases; unmatched junction bases: 3. The V gene's germline CDR1 is SGHRS and CDR2 YFSETQ. This CDR3 is built from 12 residues. CDR3 DNA: TGCGCCAGCAGCTTTACTAGCGAAGAGCAGTACTTC. It specifies CASSFTSEEQYF.

V and J are TRBV4-1 and TRBJ1-1; maybe TRBD1 (5 bases). The germline V gene encodes CDR1 MGHRA and CDR2 YSYEKL. The CDR3 runs to 13 residues. V gave up 1 base and J gave up 9 bases, with 12 bases separating them. The CDR3 DNA reads TGCGCCAGCAGCCAAGGCAGGGAGGGGAAAGCTTTCTTT. Encoded protein: CASSQGREGKAFF.

This clone has only a few counts. The chain carries TRBV4-1 and TRBJ1-5, with TRBD1 matching 10 bases. V lost 1 base, J lost 6 bases, and 9 bases stayed unmatched. CDR1 is MGHRA, CDR2 YSYEKL, per germline. This CDR3 comprises 17 residues. The CDR3 sequence: CASSQGPLGQGLQPQHF. CDR3 sequence (DNA): TGCGCCAGCAGCCAAGGCCCACTGGGACAGGGGCTTCAGCCCCAGCATTTT.

V gene TRBV19 combines with J gene TRBJ1-2; D not resolved. The CDR3 loop spans 15 amino acids. Germline V gene data show CDR1 as LNHDA and CDR2 as SQIVND (reference sequence). V lost 3 bases, J lost 3 bases, and 14 bases lay in between. The CDR3: CASSILQLSDYGYTF. CDR3 nucleotide sequence: TGTGCCAGTAGTATCCTACAGCTCTCGGACTATGGCTACACCTTC.

V usage is TRBV5-4 and J usage is TRBJ2-3, with TRBD1 as a possible D gene (6 bases). Trimming stripped 3 bases from V and 0 bases from J, with 11 bases between. Per the germline V gene, CDR1 is SGHNT and CDR2 is YYREEE (reference sequence). The CDR3 consists of 15 residues. CDR3 protein: CASSSRDTSTDTQYF. The CDR3 DNA follows: TGTGCCAGCAGCTCCCGGGACACTAGCACAGATACGCAGTATTTT.

In this sample, this clone turned up a few times. This chain connects TRBV29-1 to TRBJ2-1; 7 nucleotides line up with TRBD2. This CDR3 region has 14 residues. In germline, CDR1 is SQVTM, CDR2 ANQGSEA. J gave up 3 bases and V 6 bases, and 8 bases lay outside the gene matches. DNA of the CDR3: TGCAGCGTAAAAACTAGCGTCATCTACAATGAGCAGTTCTTC. It is translated as CSVKTSVIYNEQFF.

The CDR3 coding sequence is TGCAGGGTAAACCGAAGGGACACTGAAGCTTTCTTT. It yields the protein CRVNRRDTEAFF. This rearrangement joins TRBV29-1 to TRBJ1-1; the D is unclear. The germline CDR1 and CDR2 sequences are SQVTM and ANQGSEA. The CDR3 consists of 12 residues. Complete variable domain (other parts from reference TRBV29-1 and TRBJ1-1): SAVISQKPSRDICQRGTSLTIQCQVDSQVTMMFWYRQQPGQSLTLIATANQGSEATYESGFVIDKFPISRPNLTFSTLTVSNMSPEDSSIYLCRVNRRDTEAFFGQGTRLTVV.

The chain uses TRBV5-1 and TRBJ1-2; 8 nucleotides match TRBD1. The length of the CDR3 is 13 residues. Germline V gene sequence: CDR1 SGHRS, CDR2 YFSETQ. Unmatched junction bases numbered 5, after V lost 2 bases and J lost 8 bases. The CDR3 is CASSFGQGNGYTF. For the CDR3, the DNA is TGCGCCAGCAGCTTCGGACAGGGAAACGGCTACACCTTC.

This clone was seen a handful of times. The rearrangement joins TRBV2 to TRBJ1-1, with 7 positions matching TRBD1. From germline, CDR1 is SNHLY and CDR2 FYNNEI. V shed 7 bases, J shed 0 bases, and the junction held 8 bases outside the gene matches. The CDR3 consists of 15 residues. The CDR3 is CASTRRQGLNTEAFF. Here the CDR3 DNA reads TGTGCCAGCACCAGAAGACAGGGATTGAACACTGAAGCTTTCTTT.